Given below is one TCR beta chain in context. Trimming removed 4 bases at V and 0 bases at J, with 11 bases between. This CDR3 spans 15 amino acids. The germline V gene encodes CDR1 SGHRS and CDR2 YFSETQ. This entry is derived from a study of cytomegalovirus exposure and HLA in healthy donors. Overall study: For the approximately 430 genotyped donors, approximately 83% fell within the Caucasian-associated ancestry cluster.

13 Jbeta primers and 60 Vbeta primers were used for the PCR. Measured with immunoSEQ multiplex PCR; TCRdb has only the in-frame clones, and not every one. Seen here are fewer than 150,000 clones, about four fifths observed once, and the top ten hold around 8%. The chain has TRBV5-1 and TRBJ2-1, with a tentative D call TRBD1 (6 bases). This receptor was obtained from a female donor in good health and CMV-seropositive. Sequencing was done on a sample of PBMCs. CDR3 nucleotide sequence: TGCGCCAGCAGCCGACAGGCGAGCTCCTACAATGAGCAGTTCTTC. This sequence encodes CASSRQASSYNEQFF.